This T cell receptor beta chain was captured by sequencing in a study of CD8 T cells in ankylosing spondylitis. TCRdb fed the 5' RACE reads into MiXCR, producing one record per CDR3 protein. This sample carries tens of thousands of distinct CDR3 sequences, around 25% of them seen once, and the ten largest clones take roughly three fifths. Germline V gene sequence: CDR1 DFQATT, CDR2 SNEGSKA (reference sequence). V shed 4 bases and J shed 6 bases, with 10 bases lying between them. This CDR3 is 13 amino acids long. This clonotype was recorded a few times. The source material was blood, either unsorted or a sorted T cell fraction (not recorded which). The receptor's source is a male donor with ankylosing spondylitis or in good health (not recorded which). The chain links TRBV20-1 to TRBJ1-6; a possible D gene is TRBD1 (6 bases). CDR3 sequence reads: CSATHRVNSPLHF. The CDR3 DNA reads as TGCAGTGCTACCCACAGGGTTAATTCACCCCTCCACTTT.